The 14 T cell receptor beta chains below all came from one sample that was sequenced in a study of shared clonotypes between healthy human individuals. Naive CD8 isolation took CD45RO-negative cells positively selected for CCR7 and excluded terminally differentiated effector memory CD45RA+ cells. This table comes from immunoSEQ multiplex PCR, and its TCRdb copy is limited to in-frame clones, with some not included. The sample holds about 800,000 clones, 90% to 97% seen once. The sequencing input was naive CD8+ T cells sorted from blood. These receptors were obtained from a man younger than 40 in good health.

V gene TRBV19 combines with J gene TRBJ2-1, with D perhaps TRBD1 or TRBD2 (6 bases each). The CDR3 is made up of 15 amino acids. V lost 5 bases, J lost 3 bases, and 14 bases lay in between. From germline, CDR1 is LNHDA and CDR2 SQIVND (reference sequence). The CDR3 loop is CASSSQGGLYNEQFF. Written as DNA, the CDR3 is TGTGCCAGTAGTTCGCAAGGGGGACTCTACAATGAGCAGTTCTTC.

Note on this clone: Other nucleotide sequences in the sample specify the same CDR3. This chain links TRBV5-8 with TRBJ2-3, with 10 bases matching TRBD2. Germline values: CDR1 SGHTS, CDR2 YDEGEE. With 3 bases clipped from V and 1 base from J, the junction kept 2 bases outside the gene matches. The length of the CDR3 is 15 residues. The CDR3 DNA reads TGTGCCAGCAGCTCTGGGACTAGCGGCACAGATACGCAGTATTTT. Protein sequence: CASSSGTSGTDTQYF.

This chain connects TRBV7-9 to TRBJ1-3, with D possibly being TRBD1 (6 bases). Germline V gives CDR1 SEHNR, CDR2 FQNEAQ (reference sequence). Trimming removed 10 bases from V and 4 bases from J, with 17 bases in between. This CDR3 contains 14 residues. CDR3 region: CATGQTGWGNTIYF. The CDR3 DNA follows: TGTGCCACCGGACAAACAGGGTGGGGAAACACCATATATTTT.

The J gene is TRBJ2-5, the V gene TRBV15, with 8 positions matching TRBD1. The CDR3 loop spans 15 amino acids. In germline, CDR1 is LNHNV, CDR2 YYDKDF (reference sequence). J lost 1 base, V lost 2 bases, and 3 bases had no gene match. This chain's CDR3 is CATSRPDRAQETQYF. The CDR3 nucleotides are TGTGCCACCAGCAGACCGGACAGGGCCCAAGAGACCCAGTACTTC.

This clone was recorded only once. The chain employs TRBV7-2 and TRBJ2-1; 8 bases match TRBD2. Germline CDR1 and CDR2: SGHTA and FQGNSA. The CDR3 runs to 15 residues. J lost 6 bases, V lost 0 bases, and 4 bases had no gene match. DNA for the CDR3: TGTGCCAGCAGCTTAGCGCTAGCGGGCCGCAATGAGCAGTTCTTC. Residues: CASSLALAGRNEQFF.

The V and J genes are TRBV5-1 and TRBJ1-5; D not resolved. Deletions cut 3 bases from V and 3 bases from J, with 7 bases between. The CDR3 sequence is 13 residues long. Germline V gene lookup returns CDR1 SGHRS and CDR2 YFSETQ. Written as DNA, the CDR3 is TGCGCCAGCAGCTCTGGATCCAATCAGCCCCAGCATTTT. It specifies CASSSGSNQPQHF.

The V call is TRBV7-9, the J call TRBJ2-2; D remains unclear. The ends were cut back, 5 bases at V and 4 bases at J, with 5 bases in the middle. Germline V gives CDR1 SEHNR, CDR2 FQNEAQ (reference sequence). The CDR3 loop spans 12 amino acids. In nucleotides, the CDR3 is TGTGCCAGCAGCCCATCCACCGGGGAGCTGTTTTTT. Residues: CASSPSTGELFF.

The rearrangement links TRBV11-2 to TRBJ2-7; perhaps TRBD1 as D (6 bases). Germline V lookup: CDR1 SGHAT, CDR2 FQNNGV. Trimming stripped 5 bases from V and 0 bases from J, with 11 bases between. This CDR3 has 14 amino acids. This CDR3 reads CASSPQGRSYEQYF. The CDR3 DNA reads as TGTGCCAGCAGCCCCCAGGGGCGCTCCTACGAGCAGTACTTC. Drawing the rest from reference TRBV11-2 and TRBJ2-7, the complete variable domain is EAGVAQSPRYKIIEKRQSVAFWCNPISGHATLYWYQQILGQGPKLLIQFQNNGVVDDSQLPKDRFSAERLKGVDSTLKIQPAKLEDSAVYLCASSPQGRSYEQYFGPGTRLTVT.

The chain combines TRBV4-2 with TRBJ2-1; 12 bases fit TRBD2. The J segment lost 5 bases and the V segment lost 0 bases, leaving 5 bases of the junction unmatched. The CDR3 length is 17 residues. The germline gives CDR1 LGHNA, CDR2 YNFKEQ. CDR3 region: CASSQERTSGNDNEQFF. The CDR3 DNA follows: TGTGCCAGCAGCCAAGAGAGGACTAGCGGGAACGACAATGAGCAGTTCTTC.

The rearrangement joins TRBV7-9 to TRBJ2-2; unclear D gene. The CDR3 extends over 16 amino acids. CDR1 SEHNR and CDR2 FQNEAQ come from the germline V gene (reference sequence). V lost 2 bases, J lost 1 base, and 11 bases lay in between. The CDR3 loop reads CASSLLSTGNTGELFF. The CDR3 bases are TGTGCCAGCAGCTTACTATCTACGGGGAACACCGGGGAGCTGTTTTTT.

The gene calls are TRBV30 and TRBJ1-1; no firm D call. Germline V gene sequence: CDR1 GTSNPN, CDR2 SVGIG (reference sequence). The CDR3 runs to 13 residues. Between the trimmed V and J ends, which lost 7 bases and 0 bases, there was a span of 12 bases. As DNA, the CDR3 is TGTGCCTCCAGTGTAAATATGAACACTGAAGCTTTCTTT. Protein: CASSVNMNTEAFF.

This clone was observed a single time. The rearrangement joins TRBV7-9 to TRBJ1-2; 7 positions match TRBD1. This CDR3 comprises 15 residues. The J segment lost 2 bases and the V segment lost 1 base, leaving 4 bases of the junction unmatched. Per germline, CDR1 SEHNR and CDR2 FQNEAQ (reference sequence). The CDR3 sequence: CASSLVSTGNYGYTF. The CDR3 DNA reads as TGTGCCAGCAGCTTAGTCTCGACAGGGAACTATGGCTACACCTTC.

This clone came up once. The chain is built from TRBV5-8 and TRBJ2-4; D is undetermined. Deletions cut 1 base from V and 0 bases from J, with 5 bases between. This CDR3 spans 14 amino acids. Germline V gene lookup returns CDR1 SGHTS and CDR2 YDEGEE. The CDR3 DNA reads TGTGCCAGCAGCTTGCGTCTAGCCAAAAACATTCAGTACTTC. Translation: CASSLRLAKNIQYF.

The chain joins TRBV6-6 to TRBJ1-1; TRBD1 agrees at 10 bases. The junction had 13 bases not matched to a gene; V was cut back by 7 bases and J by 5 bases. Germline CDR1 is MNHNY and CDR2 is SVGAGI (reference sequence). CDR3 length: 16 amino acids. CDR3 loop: CASIPLPTGGLTEAFF. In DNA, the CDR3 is TGTGCCAGCATTCCACTCCCGACAGGGGGCCTGACTGAAGCTTTCTTT.